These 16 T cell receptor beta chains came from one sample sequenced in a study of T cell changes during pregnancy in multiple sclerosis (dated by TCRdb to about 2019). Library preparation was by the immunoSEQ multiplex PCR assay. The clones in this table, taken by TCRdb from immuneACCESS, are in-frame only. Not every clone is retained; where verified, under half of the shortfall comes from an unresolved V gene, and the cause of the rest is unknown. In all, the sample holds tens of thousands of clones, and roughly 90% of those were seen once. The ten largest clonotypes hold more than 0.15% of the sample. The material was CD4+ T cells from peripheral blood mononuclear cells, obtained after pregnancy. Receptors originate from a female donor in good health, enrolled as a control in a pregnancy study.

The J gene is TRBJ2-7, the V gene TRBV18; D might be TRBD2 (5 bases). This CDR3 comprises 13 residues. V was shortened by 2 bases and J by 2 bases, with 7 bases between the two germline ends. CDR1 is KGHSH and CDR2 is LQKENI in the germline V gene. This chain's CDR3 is CASSPYGTYEQYF. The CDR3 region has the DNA TGTGCCAGCTCACCATACGGGACCTACGAGCAGTACTTC.

In DNA form, the CDR3 reads TGTGCCTGGAGCGGGGAGACCCAGTACTTC. It specifies CAWSGETQYF. The chain joins TRBV30 to TRBJ2-5; D gene ambiguous. The CDR3 runs to 10 residues. Trimming took 3 bases from V and 5 from J, leaving 4 bases between them. Germline CDR1 reads GTSNPN; CDR2 reads SVGIG (reference sequence).

In nucleotides, the CDR3 is TGTGCCAGCCAGCAGGGAGGTACAACAGATACGCAGTATTTT. This gives the protein CASQQGGTTDTQYF. This chain joins TRBV7-3 and TRBJ2-3; the D gene is possibly TRBD2 (6 bases). V shed 8 bases and J shed 3 bases, with 15 bases lying between them. The CDR3 is made up of 14 amino acids. Germline values: CDR1 SGHTA, CDR2 FQGTGA.

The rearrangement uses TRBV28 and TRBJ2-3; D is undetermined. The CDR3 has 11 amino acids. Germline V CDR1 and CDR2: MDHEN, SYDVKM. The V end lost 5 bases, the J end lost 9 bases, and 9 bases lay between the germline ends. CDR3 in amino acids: CASSLGDTQYF. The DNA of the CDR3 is TGTGCCAGCAGTCTAGGTGACACGCAGTATTTT.

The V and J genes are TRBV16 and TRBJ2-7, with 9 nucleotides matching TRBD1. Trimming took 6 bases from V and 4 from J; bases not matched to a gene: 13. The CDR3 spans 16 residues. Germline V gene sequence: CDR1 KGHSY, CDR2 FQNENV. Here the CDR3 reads CASSYVGQGHSYEQYF. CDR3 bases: TGTGCCAGCAGTTACGTCGGACAGGGGCACTCGTACGAGCAGTACTTC.

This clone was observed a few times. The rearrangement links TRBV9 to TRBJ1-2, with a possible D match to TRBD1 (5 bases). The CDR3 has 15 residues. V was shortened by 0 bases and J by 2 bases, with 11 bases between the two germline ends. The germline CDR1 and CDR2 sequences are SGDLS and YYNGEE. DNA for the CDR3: TGTGCCAGCAGCGTAGGGGACTTATCGAACTATGGCTACACCTTC. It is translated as CASSVGDLSNYGYTF.

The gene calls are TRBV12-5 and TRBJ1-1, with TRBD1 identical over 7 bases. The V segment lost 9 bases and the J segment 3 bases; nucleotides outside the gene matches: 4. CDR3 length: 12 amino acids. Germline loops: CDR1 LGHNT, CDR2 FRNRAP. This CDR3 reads CASRDSHTEAFF. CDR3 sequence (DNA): TGTGCTAGCCGGGACAGCCACACTGAAGCTTTCTTT.

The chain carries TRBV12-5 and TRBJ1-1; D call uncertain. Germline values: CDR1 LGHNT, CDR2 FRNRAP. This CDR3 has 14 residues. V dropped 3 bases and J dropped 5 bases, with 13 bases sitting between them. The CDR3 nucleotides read TGTGCTAGTGGTTTCGGTTCCGGGGTAACTGAAGCTTTCTTT. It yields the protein CASGFGSGVTEAFF.

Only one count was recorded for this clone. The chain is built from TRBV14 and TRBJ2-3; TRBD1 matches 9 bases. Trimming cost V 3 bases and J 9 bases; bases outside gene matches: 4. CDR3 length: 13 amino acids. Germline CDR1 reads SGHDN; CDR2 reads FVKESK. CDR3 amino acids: CASSQEGQGTQYF. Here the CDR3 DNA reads TGTGCCAGCAGCCAGGAGGGACAGGGAACGCAGTATTTT.

This CDR3 reads CASSLWQGETQYF. The CDR3, as DNA: TGTGCCAGCAGCTTATGGCAGGGGGAGACCCAGTACTTC. The chain is built from TRBV13 and TRBJ2-5; TRBD1 is a possible D gene (6 bases). Trimming cost V 2 bases and J 5 bases, with 9 bases left between them. The CDR3 contains 13 residues. From germline, CDR1 is PRHDT and CDR2 FYEKMQ (reference sequence).

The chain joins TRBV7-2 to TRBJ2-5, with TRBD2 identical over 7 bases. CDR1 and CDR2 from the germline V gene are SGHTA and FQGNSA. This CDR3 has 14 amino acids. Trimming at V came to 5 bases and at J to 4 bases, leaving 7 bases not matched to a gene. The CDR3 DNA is TGTGCCAGCAGCCGAGTCGGGGGGTCAGAGACCCAGTACTTC. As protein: CASSRVGGSETQYF.

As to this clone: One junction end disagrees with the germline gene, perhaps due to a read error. CDR3 amino acids: CASSPGTTPAVDF. The CDR3 DNA is TGTGCCAGCAGCCCGGGGACTACCCCGGCAGTAGACTTC. The gene calls are TRBV7-8 and TRBJ2-5; 7 nucleotides agree with TRBD2. The CDR3 covers 13 residues. The germline V gene has CDR1 SGHVS and CDR2 FQNEAQ.

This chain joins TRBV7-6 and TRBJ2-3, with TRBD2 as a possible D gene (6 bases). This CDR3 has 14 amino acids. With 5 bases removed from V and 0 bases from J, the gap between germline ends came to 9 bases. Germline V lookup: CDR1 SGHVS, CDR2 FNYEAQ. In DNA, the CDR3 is TGTGCCAGCAGCACGGGGGTTAGCACAGATACGCAGTATTTT. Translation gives CASSTGVSTDTQYF.

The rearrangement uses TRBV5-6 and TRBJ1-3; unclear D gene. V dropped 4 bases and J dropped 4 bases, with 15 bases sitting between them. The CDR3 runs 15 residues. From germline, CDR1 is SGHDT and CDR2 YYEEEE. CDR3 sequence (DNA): TGTGCCAGCAGCCTCGTCTTCGGGTCAGGAAACACCATATATTTT. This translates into CASSLVFGSGNTIYF. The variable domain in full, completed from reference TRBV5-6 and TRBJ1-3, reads DAGVTQSPTHLIKTRGQQVTLRCSPKSGHDTVSWYQQALGQGPQFIFQYYEEEERQRGNFPDRFSGHQFPNYSSELNVNALLLGDSALYLCASSLVFGSGNTIYFGEGSWLTVV.

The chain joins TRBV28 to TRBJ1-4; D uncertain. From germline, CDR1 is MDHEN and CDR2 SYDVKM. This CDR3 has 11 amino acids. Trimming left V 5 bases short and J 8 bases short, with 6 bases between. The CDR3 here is CASSPREKLFF. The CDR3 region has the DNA TGTGCCAGCAGTCCCCGGGAAAAACTGTTTTTT.

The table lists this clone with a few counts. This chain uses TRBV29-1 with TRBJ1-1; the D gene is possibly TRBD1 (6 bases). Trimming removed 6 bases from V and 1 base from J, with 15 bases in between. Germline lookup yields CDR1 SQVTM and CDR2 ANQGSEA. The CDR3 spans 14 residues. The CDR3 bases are TGCAGCGTCGTAACCGGGACACAGAACACTGAAGCTTTCTTT. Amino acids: CSVVTGTQNTEAFF.